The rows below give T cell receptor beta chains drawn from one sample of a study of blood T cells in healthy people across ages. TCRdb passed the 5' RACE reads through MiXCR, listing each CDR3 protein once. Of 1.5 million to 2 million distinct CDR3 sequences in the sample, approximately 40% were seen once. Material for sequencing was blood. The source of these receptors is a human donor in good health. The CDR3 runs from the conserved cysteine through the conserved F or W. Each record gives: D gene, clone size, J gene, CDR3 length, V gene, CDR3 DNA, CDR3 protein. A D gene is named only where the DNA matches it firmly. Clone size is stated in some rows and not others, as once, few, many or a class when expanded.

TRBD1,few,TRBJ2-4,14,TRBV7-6,TGTACCAGCAGCTTAGGACAGGGGATGAACATTCAGTACTTC,CTSSLGQGMNIQYF
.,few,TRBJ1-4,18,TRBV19,TGTGCCAGTAGTATAGGGGCGGACGGAGGGACAACTAATGAAAAACTGTTTTTT,CASSIGADGGTTNEKLFF
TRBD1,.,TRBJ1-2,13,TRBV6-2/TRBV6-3,TGTGCCAGCAGCGGTTACAGGGGGGATGGCTACACCTTC,CASSGYRGDGYTF
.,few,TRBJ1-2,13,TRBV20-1,TGCAGTGCCGGAACGGGGGGGCTTGGTGGCTACACCTTC,CSAGTGGLGGYTF
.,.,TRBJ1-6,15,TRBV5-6,TGTGCCAGCAGCCTCCAGGGGCTTTGGAATTCACCCCTCCACTTT,CASSLQGLWNSPLHF
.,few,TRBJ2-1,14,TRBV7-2,TGTGCCAGCAGCTCGTACGGGGGTTCGCGTGAGCAGTTCTTC,CASSSYGGSREQFF
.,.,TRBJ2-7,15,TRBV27,TGTGCCAGCAGTCTAGGACAGACAGAATCCTACGAGCAGTACTTC,CASSLGQTESYEQYF
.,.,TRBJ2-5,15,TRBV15,TGTGCCACCAGCAGAGGGAGCTTAACTGGGGAGACCCAGTACTTC,CATSRGSLTGETQYF
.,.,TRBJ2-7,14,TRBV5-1,TGCGCCAGCAGCTTGGGACAGATCTCCTACGAGCAGTACTTC,CASSLGQISYEQYF
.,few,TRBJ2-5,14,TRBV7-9,TGTGCCACCATCCACGGGGGGCAAGGAGAGACCCAGTACTTC,CATIHGGQGETQYF
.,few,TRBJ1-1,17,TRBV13,TGTGCCAGCAGCTCCTTACGGATAAGAATTGGGGGCACTGAAGCTTTCTTT,CASSSLRIRIGGTEAFF
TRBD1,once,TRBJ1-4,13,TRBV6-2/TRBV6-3,TGTGCCAGTCTTCGACAGGGAAGCGAAAAACTGTTTTTT,CASLRQGSEKLFF
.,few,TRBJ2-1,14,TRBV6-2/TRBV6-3,TGTGCCAGCAGTTACGCTAGCCCCTACAATGAGCAGTTCTTC,CASSYASPYNEQFF
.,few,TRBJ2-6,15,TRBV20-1,TGCAGTGTTGGGGGACGTACCTCTGGGGCCAACGTCCTGACTTTC,CSVGGRTSGANVLTF
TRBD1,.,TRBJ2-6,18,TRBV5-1,TGCGCCAGCAGCTTGATGGGACAGGGTATCGGTGGGGCCAACGTCCTGACTTTC,CASSLMGQGIGGANVLTF
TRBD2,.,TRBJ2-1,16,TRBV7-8,TGTGCCAGCAGCCGCGGGGGTCCGAGCTCCTACAATGAGCGGTTCTTC,CASSRGGPSSYNERFF
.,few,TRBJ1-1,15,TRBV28,TGTGCCAGCAGTTCGGTAGGGGACCCGAACACTGAAGCTTTCTTT,CASSSVGDPNTEAFF
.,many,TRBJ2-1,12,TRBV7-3,TGTGCCAGCAGCTACCAGGGGAATGAGCAGTTCTTC,CASSYQGNEQFF
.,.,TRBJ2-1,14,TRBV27,TGTGCCAGCAGTTTACGGGACGGAGCCTACGAGCAGTTCTTC,CASSLRDGAYEQFF
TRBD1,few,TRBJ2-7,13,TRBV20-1,TGCAGTGAACAGAACAGGGGGGTTTACGAGCAGTACTTC,CSEQNRGVYEQYF
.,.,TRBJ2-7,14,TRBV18,TGTGCCAGCCCATCCAGGGCAGGGGAGTACGAGCAGTACTTC,CASPSRAGEYEQYF
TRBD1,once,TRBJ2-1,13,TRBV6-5,TGTGCCAGCAGGTACAGGGGGGCCCATGAGCAGTTCTTC,CASRYRGAHEQFF
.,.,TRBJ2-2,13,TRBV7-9,TGTGCCAGCAGTTCCTCAAGGTCCGGGGAGCTGTTTTTT,CASSSSRSGELFF
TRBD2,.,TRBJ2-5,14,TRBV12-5,TGTGCTAGTGGTAACACTAGCGTTTCGGAGACCCAGTACTTC,CASGNTSVSETQYF
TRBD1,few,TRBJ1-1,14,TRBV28,TGTGCCAGCAGAATAACAGGGGGAATCACTGAAGCTTTCTTT,CASRITGGITEAFF
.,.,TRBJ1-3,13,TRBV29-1,TGCAGCGTTGTACCGTTCTGGGGAAACACCATATATTTT,CSVVPFWGNTIYF